The subject of this entry is one T cell receptor (beta chain). Its antigen is as yet unknown. Treatment of the sample: oral pan-JAK inhibitor, 5-10 mg twice daily. Both CD4+ and CD8+ T cells were separated by sorting PBMCs. Germline-derived CDR1 and CDR2 are GTSNPN and SVGIG (reference sequence). This CDR3 is built from 14 residues. V gave up 1 base and J gave up 3 bases, with 13 bases separating them. This sample was taken from a study of CD8+ T cells in alopecia areata. Overall study context: Twice a day, 5 to 10 mg of oral tofacitinib was administered to treated patients. Points from the study as a whole: The study found that many expanded lesional clones persisted in scalp and blood during tofacitinib.

RNA was extracted and reverse transcribed into cDNA as the sequencing template. Data came from immunoSEQ multiplex PCR; TCRdb stores just in-frame clones and leaves some out. This table has around 200,000 clones, less than 65% appearing once. This sample comprised CD4+ T cells sorted from blood, obtained at week 4, from a patient treated with tofacitinib. The J gene is TRBJ2-7, the V gene TRBV30, with unresolved D. The source is a human donor with alopecia areata. The CDR3 here is CAWSARQQNYEQYF. The CDR3 DNA reads TGTGCCTGGAGTGCGCGTCAACAGAACTACGAGCAGTACTTC.